The sequence of this T cell receptor beta chain was determined in a study of cytomegalovirus exposure and HLA in healthy donors. Study-level results: Later work found most CMV-associated TCR beta chains apparently HLA-restricted.

13 Jbeta primers and 60 Vbeta primers were used for the PCR. Sequencing was performed with immunoSEQ multiplex PCR; in TCRdb, only in-frame clones are kept and a portion is missing. The sample has about 140,000 clones; around 73% are singletons. Comments on this clone: The antigen remains undetermined.

Sequenced sample: PBMCs. This TCR was sampled from a female donor in good health and CMV-seronegative.

The DNA for the CDR3 is TGTGCCAGCAGTGGGGGGACACAGGGTACTGGGGCCAACGTCCTGACTTTC. Translated: CASSGGTQGTGANVLTF. The rearrangement uses TRBV2 and TRBJ2-6; D may be TRBD1 (6 bases). Looked up from germline, CDR1 is SNHLY and CDR2 is FYNNEI. The CDR3 spans 17 residues. Trimming took off 4 bases at V and 2 bases at J, with 15 bases between the two ends.